These 27 T cell receptor beta chains originate from one sample sequenced in a study of CD8+CD57+ T cells in acquired aplastic anemia. The authors sequenced patients whose flow cytometry had shown CD8+CD57+ cell expansion. CDR3 and TCR beta VDJ profiling relied on a genomic DNA template. MiXCR, applied by TCRdb to the reads, yields one record per CDR3 protein. The sample has hundreds of thousands of distinct CDR3 sequences; 25% to 40% are singletons. The sequencing sample was made of sorted CD4+, CD8+, or CD8+CD57+ T cells (not recorded which) from PBMCs. All receptors come from a human donor with aplastic anemia.

The genes are TRBV20-1 and TRBJ1-3, with 9 nucleotides matching TRBD1. This CDR3 contains 13 residues. The V gene end was trimmed by 6 bases and the J gene end by 4 bases; junction bases not matched to a gene: 4. CDR1 and CDR2 (germline): DFQATT, SNEGSKA (reference sequence). For the CDR3, the DNA is TGCAGTGCCACACAGGGGGCGGGAAACACCATATATTTT. Amino acids: CSATQGAGNTIYF.

The chain is built from TRBV11-2 and TRBJ2-1; 13 bases line up with TRBD2. V trimming: 5 bases; J trimming: 5 bases; junction bases outside the gene matches: 3. The germline gives CDR1 SGHAT, CDR2 FQNNGV. The CDR3 extends over 15 amino acids. The CDR3 bases are TGTGCCAGCAGCGCAGGACTAGCGGGGGACAATGAGCAGTTCTTC. This codes for CASSAGLAGDNEQFF.

About this clonotype: This CDR3 is missing its conserved last phenylalanine or tryptophan, likely due to a read error. The CDR3 is CASTERQIYYGYTL. The CDR3 nucleotides are TGTGCCAGCACCGAACGCCAGATTTACTATGGCTACACCCTC. The chain is built from TRBV6-1 and TRBJ1-2; D is undetermined. V was pared by 7 bases and J by 3 bases, with 15 bases between. Germline V lookup: CDR1 MNHNS, CDR2 SASEGT. The CDR3 is 14 amino acids.

This clonotype was observed at least ten times. V is TRBV25-1 and J is TRBJ2-5; 7 bases align to TRBD1. The CDR3 loop spans 15 amino acids. Germline assignment: CDR1 MGHDK and CDR2 SYGVNS. Unmatched junction bases numbered 4, after V lost 0 bases and J lost 3 bases. The CDR3 DNA follows: TGTGCCAGCAGTGAATATTCCGGGACAGAAGAGACCCAGTACTTC. Translation: CASSEYSGTEETQYF.

The table lists this clonotype with many counts. V usage is TRBV10-2 and J usage is TRBJ1-1, with a tentative D call TRBD1 (5 bases). The germline gives CDR1 WSHSY, CDR2 SAAADI. The V gene lost 6 bases and the J gene lost 1 base, with 12 bases spanning the gap. The CDR3 spans 14 residues. The CDR3, as DNA: TGCGCCAGCAGGAAAATTACAGGGAACACTGAAGCTTTCTTT. It yields the protein CASRKITGNTEAFF.

This clonotype was picked up many times. J is TRBJ2-3 and V is TRBV15; maybe TRBD2 (5 bases). The CDR3 covers 16 residues. Germline values: CDR1 LNHNV, CDR2 YYDKDF (reference sequence). With 0 bases removed from V and 7 bases from J, the gap between germline ends came to 17 bases. The CDR3 loop is CATSRDGDGMAYTQYF. For the CDR3, the DNA is TGTGCCACCAGCAGAGATGGAGACGGGATGGCGTATACGCAGTATTTT.

V and J are TRBV2 and TRBJ1-5; possibly TRBD1 for D (5 bases). Trimming shortened V by 6 bases and J by 5 bases, and 17 bases separated the two germline ends. The CDR3 has 15 residues. Germline CDR1 SNHLY, CDR2 FYNNEI. The chain's CDR3 is CASRPGTLLYQPQHF. Here the CDR3 DNA reads TGTGCCAGCAGGCCTGGGACGTTGCTTTATCAGCCCCAGCATTTT.

This chain joins TRBV6-1 and TRBJ2-7, with 10 bases matching TRBD1. The germline CDR1 and CDR2 sequences are MNHNS and SASEGT. This CDR3 is built from 13 residues. V shed 8 bases, J shed 6 bases, and the junction held 7 bases outside the gene matches. The CDR3 protein is CASLRTGGTEQYF. For the CDR3, the DNA is TGTGCCAGCCTCCGGACAGGGGGGACCGAGCAGTACTTC.

This clonotype has a count of ten or more. CDR3 in DNA: TGCAGCGTTGAGGGGACAGTTTACAATGAGCAGTTCTTC. This translates into CSVEGTVYNEQFF. The rearrangement uses TRBV29-1 and TRBJ2-1; 7 bases fit TRBD1. Unmatched junction bases numbered 3, after V lost 3 bases and J lost 4 bases. From germline, CDR1 is SQVTM and CDR2 ANQGSEA. The CDR3 covers 13 residues.

This clonotype was picked up a small number of times. This chain joins TRBV5-1 and TRBJ2-5; 7 bases line up with TRBD2. V lost 1 base and J lost 5; bases outside the gene matches: 8. From germline, CDR1 is SGHRS and CDR2 YFSETQ. The CDR3 length is 15 residues. In DNA, the CDR3 is TGCGCCAGCAGCTTGAGCCTAGCGGCCGGGGAGACCCAGTACTTC. It codes for CASSLSLAAGETQYF.

CDR3 in amino acids: CASSPRTEVSTDTQYF. CDR3 nucleotides: TGTGCCAGCAGCCCACGGACAGAAGTTAGCACAGATACGCAGTATTTT. This sequence joins TRBV4-2 and TRBJ2-3; perhaps TRBD1 as D (6 bases). The germline V and J ends were trimmed by 4 bases and 0 bases, with 14 bases remaining between them. The CDR3 runs to 16 residues. Germline V CDR1 and CDR2: LGHNA, YNFKEQ.

As regards this clonotype: This may be a read error, as it is one base from a much larger clone. The chain combines TRBV29-1 with TRBJ1-2; TRBD1 agrees at 8 bases. Germline V lookup: CDR1 SQVTM, CDR2 ANQGSEA. The CDR3 length is 14 residues. As DNA, the CDR3 is TGCAGCGTTGAAGTTAGCAGGGGGCAGGATGGCCACACCTTC. Amino acids: CSVEVSRGQDGHTF.

Note on this clonotype: It may be a read error: a sequence one base away is much more abundant. The V call is TRBV7-2, the J call TRBJ2-7; D is undetermined. V lost 1 base and J lost 2, with 6 bases in between. The CDR3 sequence is 13 residues long. Germline values: CDR1 SGHTA, CDR2 FQGNSA. CDR3 region: CASSLGSAYEQYF. In DNA form, the CDR3 reads TGTGCCAGCAGCTTAGGCTCCGCCTACGAGCAGTACTTC.

This chain uses TRBV6-1 with TRBJ1-5; D is perhaps TRBD1 (5 bases). The germline V gene encodes CDR1 MNHNS and CDR2 SASEGT. The V end lost 1 base, the J end lost 2 bases, and 15 bases lay between the germline ends. CDR3 size: 17 residues. CDR3 amino acids: CASSEEKGQGGNQPQHF. The CDR3 nucleotides read TGTGCCAGCAGTGAAGAAAAAGGGCAGGGCGGCAATCAGCCCCAGCATTTT.

This clonotype appeared many times. V gene TRBV14 combines with J gene TRBJ1-6; D is undetermined. V dropped 1 base and J dropped 10 bases, with 17 bases sitting between them. In germline, CDR1 is SGHDN, CDR2 FVKESK. The CDR3 length is 16 residues. The CDR3 bases are TGTGCCAGCAGCCAAGTATCTATCCAGCTTAGGTCACCCCTCCACTTT. Its protein is CASSQVSIQLRSPLHF.

The V gene is TRBV10-3, the J gene TRBJ2-5; 10 bases are shared with TRBD1. Unmatched junction bases numbered 10, after V lost 2 bases and J lost 4 bases. Germline V lookup: CDR1 ENHRY, CDR2 SYGVKD. This CDR3 spans 17 amino acids. CDR3 nucleotide sequence: TGTGCCATCAGTGAGGGACCCCGGGACAGGGGAGGAGAGACCCAGTACTTC. Amino acids: CAISEGPRDRGGETQYF.

This clonotype was found a few times. The chain joins TRBV9 to TRBJ2-7; TRBD2 matches at 9 bases. Looked up from germline, CDR1 is SGDLS and CDR2 is YYNGEE. J gave up 3 bases and V 5 bases, and 6 bases lay outside the gene matches. The CDR3 length is 14 residues. The CDR3 spells CASSERLADYEQYF. The CDR3 DNA is TGTGCCAGCAGTGAAAGACTAGCGGACTACGAGCAGTACTTC.

V and J are TRBV2 and TRBJ1-6, with 9 nucleotides matching TRBD1. This CDR3 spans 16 amino acids. J was trimmed by 6 bases and V by 0 bases; bases with no gene match: 3. Germline-derived CDR1 and CDR2 are SNHLY and FYNNEI. The CDR3 region has the DNA TGTGCCAGCAGTGAAGCCCGGGACAGGGTTAATTCACCCCTCCACTTT. This gives the protein CASSEARDRVNSPLHF.

This clonotype was detected many times. The chain combines TRBV7-2 with TRBJ1-6; D is unresolved. The V gene lost 1 base and the J gene lost 11 bases, with 9 bases spanning the gap. This CDR3 region has 13 residues. Per the germline V gene, CDR1 is SGHTA and CDR2 is FQGNSA. The CDR3 bases are TGTGCCAGCAGCTTAGTTGGGGATCCACCCCTCCACTTT. This encodes CASSLVGDPPLHF.

This clonotype was picked up a small number of times. V usage is TRBV2 and J usage is TRBJ2-7, with D perhaps assigned TRBD1 or TRBD2 (7 bases each). CDR1 and CDR2 from the germline V gene are SNHLY and FYNNEI. The CDR3 is 12 residues long. The germline V and J ends were trimmed by 3 bases and 11 bases, with 14 bases remaining between them. DNA of the CDR3: TGTGCCAGCAGTGAGAAACAGGGGAGGGAGTACTTC. It translates to CASSEKQGREYF. Based on the CDR3 plus reference TRBV2 and TRBJ2-7, the full variable domain is EPEVTQTPSHQVTQMGQEVILRCVPISNHLYFYWYRQILGQKVEFLVSFYNNEISEKSEIFDDQFSVERPDGSNFTLKIRSTKLEDSAMYFCASSEKQGREYFGPGTRLTVT.

This chain connects TRBV25-1 to TRBJ2-1, with D tentatively TRBD1 or TRBD2 (5 bases each). V was trimmed by 5 bases and J by 7 bases, leaving 18 bases between them. The CDR3 spans 15 residues. Germline loops: CDR1 MGHDK, CDR2 SYGVNS. The CDR3, as DNA: TGTGCCAGCAGTCCCCGGGGCACCTCTACGAATGAGCAGTTCTTC. Residues: CASSPRGTSTNEQFF. Variable domain in full (rest from reference TRBV25-1 and TRBJ2-1): EADIYQTPRYLVIGTGKKITLECSQTMGHDKMYWYQQDPGMELHLIHYSYGVNSTEKGDLSSESTVSRIRTEHFPLTLESARPSHTSQYLCASSPRGTSTNEQFFGPGTRLTVL.

This clonotype was seen many times. CDR3 amino acids: CASSFGQGVWEQYF. CDR3 in DNA: TGCGCCAGCAGCTTCGGACAGGGGGTATGGGAGCAGTACTTC. The V call is TRBV5-1, the J call TRBJ2-7; 10 nucleotides align to TRBD1. The CDR3 extends over 14 amino acids. V shed 2 bases and J 7 bases; nucleotides not matched to a gene: 6. Looked up from germline, CDR1 is SGHRS and CDR2 is YFSETQ.

This rearrangement joins TRBV10-3 to TRBJ1-1; tentatively, D is TRBD1 (6 bases). The CDR3 sequence is 13 residues long. In germline, CDR1 is ENHRY, CDR2 SYGVKD. V lost 8 bases to trimming and J lost 5 bases, with 15 bases between them. The CDR3 here is CAIGQGSRTEAFF. The CDR3 DNA sequence: TGTGCCATCGGTCAGGGGTCGAGAACTGAAGCTTTCTTT.

The genes are TRBV4-3 and TRBJ2-1, with a possible D match to TRBD1 (6 bases). Between the trimmed V and J ends, which lost 1 base and 15 bases, there was a span of 10 bases. The CDR3 spans 11 residues. Germline loops: CDR1 LGHNA, CDR2 YSLEER. This chain's CDR3 is CASSQGTDRFF. CDR3 nucleotides: TGCGCCAGCAGCCAAGGGACAGACCGGTTCTTC.

The chain has TRBV12-3 or TRBV12-4 and TRBJ2-5, with 10 bases matching TRBD2. This CDR3 is 18 amino acids long. The J segment lost 1 base and the V segment lost 5 bases, leaving 13 bases of the junction unmatched. The CDR3 is CASSQSHASGGAQETQYF. The CDR3 DNA reads as TGTGCCAGCAGTCAAAGCCACGCTAGCGGGGGAGCCCAAGAGACCCAGTACTTC.

In this sample, this clonotype turned up a few times. Just one base apart from a much larger clone, this may be a read error. This sequence joins TRBV2 and TRBJ2-3, with unresolved D. V was shortened by 4 bases and J by 4 bases, with 6 bases between the two germline ends. Looked up from germline, CDR1 is SNHLY and CDR2 is FYNNEI. CDR3 length equals 12 residues. CDR3 nucleotides: TGTGCCAGCAGTGGAGACGCAGATACGCAGTATTTT. As protein: CASSGDADTQYF. Variable domain in full (rest from reference TRBV2 and TRBJ2-3): EPEVTQTPSHQVTQMGQEVILRCVPISNHLYFYWYRQILGQKVEFLVSFYNNEISEKSEIFDDQFSVERPDGSNFTLKIRSTKLEDSAMYFCASSGDADTQYFGPGTRLTVL.

This clonotype appeared a few times. The genes are TRBV7-3 and TRBJ2-5, with TRBD2 identical over 7 bases. The length of the CDR3 is 14 residues. The germline V gene encodes CDR1 SGHTA and CDR2 FQGTGA. V lost 3 bases, J lost 7 bases, and 8 bases stayed unmatched. CDR3 residues: CASSLRGREGTQYF. CDR3 in DNA: TGTGCCAGCAGCTTGCGGGGGAGAGAGGGGACCCAGTACTTC.